Listed below are T cell receptor beta chains from one sample, sequenced in a study of CXCR3-negative and CXCR3-positive naive CD8 T cells. TCRdb re-analyzed the 5' RACE reads; it lists each CDR3 protein once, without DNA. This sample contains 150,000 to 180,000 distinct CDR3 sequences. The specimen sequenced was naive CXCR3+ CD8+ T cells from blood. The receptors shown here come from a human donor in good health. Some clones in this sample may be carry-over from other donors' samples. Both conserved end residues are part of each CDR3. Fields, in order: CDR3 protein, J gene, V gene.

CDR3: CASSAAGVVSYNEQFF; J: TRBJ2-1; V: TRBV2
CDR3: CASSFGVSSYNEQFF; J: TRBJ2-1; V: TRBV5-4
CDR3: CASSLTAGAYNEQFF; J: TRBJ2-1; V: TRBV27
CDR3: CASSSPWGQTETQYF; J: TRBJ2-5; V: TRBV7-9
CDR3: CASSQGFMNSYEQYF; J: TRBJ2-7; V: TRBV4-1
CDR3: CASSELSSVYTGELFF; J: TRBJ2-2; V: TRBV10-1
CDR3: CSARDLQVSYEQYF; J: TRBJ2-7; V: TRBV20-1
CDR3: CASSYLISYEDYGYTF; J: TRBJ1-2; V: TRBV6-6
CDR3: CASSQDGQGSTEAFF; J: TRBJ1-1; V: TRBV4-1
CDR3: CASTPTESNSYEQYF; J: TRBJ2-7; V: TRBV28
CDR3: CASRAPGLYEQYF; J: TRBJ2-7; V: TRBV6-8
CDR3: CSARGWGRTGEDYGYTF; J: TRBJ1-2; V: TRBV20-1
CDR3: CASSLRGGWPDTQYF; J: TRBJ2-3; V: TRBV28
CDR3: CASSHLDPGQDHLYPDYEQYF; J: TRBJ2-7; V: TRBV4-1
CDR3: CASSPQGTEKLFF; J: TRBJ1-4; V: TRBV18
CDR3: CASSEVEESGELFF; J: TRBJ2-2; V: TRBV25-1
CDR3: CASSPRGPGNQPQHF; J: TRBJ1-5; V: TRBV28
CDR3: CASSLEGRTFSGNTIYF; J: TRBJ1-3; V: TRBV5-1
CDR3: CASSSTLISRTDTQYF; J: TRBJ2-3; V: TRBV5-1
CDR3: CSGTGGYNEKLFF; J: TRBJ1-4; V: TRBV29-1
CDR3: CASSPTDGGPYNEQFF; J: TRBJ2-1; V: TRBV4-1
CDR3: CASSPGTAGEQYF; J: TRBJ2-7; V: TRBV5-6
CDR3: CASTLRGNNEQFF; J: TRBJ2-1; V: TRBV6-6
CDR3: CASRRLERGLSTDTQYF; J: TRBJ2-3; V: TRBV6-4
CDR3: CASSLFLARDEQFF; J: TRBJ2-1; V: TRBV28
CDR3: CASSLVSKNAETQYF; J: TRBJ2-5; V: TRBV7-9
CDR3: CSVDGLAGVPEQFF; J: TRBJ2-1; V: TRBV29-1
CDR3: CASSQDPGDSSGELFF; J: TRBJ2-2; V: TRBV4-3
CDR3: CASSSGVGYEQYF; J: TRBJ2-7; V: TRBV5-4
CDR3: CASSLQGAYTEALF; J: TRBJ1-1; V: TRBV27
CDR3: CASRENPGSTLGTQHF; J: TRBJ1-5; V: TRBV2
CDR3: CASSLHPQRTAGAPHIQPQHF; J: TRBJ1-5; V: TRBV4-1
CDR3: CASSLRPLAGVNTDTQYF; J: TRBJ2-3; V: TRBV7-8
CDR3: CASSSKNQPQHF; J: TRBJ1-5; V: TRBV28
CDR3: CASSLEEGALDEKLFF; J: TRBJ1-4; V: TRBV5-1
CDR3: CASSQSGTGVFTDTQYF; J: TRBJ2-3; V: TRBV23-1
CDR3: CSVGGTSGSINTGELFF; J: TRBJ2-2; V: TRBV29-1
CDR3: CSASGGTGVPDNYEQYF; J: TRBJ2-7; V: TRBV20-1
CDR3: CASSLGAAGYNEQFF; J: TRBJ2-1; V: TRBV6-2/TRBV6-3
CDR3: CASSKAQGEGRETQYF; J: TRBJ2-5; V: TRBV21-1
CDR3: CASSGVVAGAYNEQFF; J: TRBJ2-1; V: TRBV5-5
CDR3: CASSPAEDTQYF; J: TRBJ2-3; V: TRBV18
CDR3: CASSPGGVEEQYF; J: TRBJ2-7; V: TRBV7-9
CDR3: CASSLGAKNTEAFF; J: TRBJ1-1; V: TRBV7-3
CDR3: CAWSVTGAFNQPQHF; J: TRBJ1-5; V: TRBV30
CDR3: CSVETGDLGGGELFF; J: TRBJ2-2; V: TRBV29-1
CDR3: CSVGGTSGRGISYNEQFF; J: TRBJ2-1; V: TRBV29-1
CDR3: CSARGRGAQNTEAFF; J: TRBJ1-1; V: TRBV20-1
CDR3: CSASEVLRDGAWEQYF; J: TRBJ2-7; V: TRBV20-1
CDR3: CSAEDLGGELFF; J: TRBJ2-2; V: TRBV29-1
CDR3: CASSQILTGGSDYEQYF; J: TRBJ2-7; V: TRBV4-1